This T cell receptor (beta chain) was sequenced during a study of CD8+ T cells in alopecia areata. This clone was seen a handful of times. Treatment indicated: oral pan-JAK inhibitor, 5-10 mg twice daily. cDNA reverse transcribed from extracted RNA served as the sequencing template. Here immunoSEQ multiplex PCR was the method, and the copy in TCRdb shows in-frame clones only, minus some. The sample contains 95,000 to 120,000 clones, approximately 55% of which appear only once. This specimen was CD4+ T cells sorted from blood, taken at week 24, from a patient treated with tofacitinib. This clonotype was obtained from a human donor with alopecia areata.

As DNA, the CDR3 is TGTGCCAGCAGCACGTCGGCTAGCGGTAGGCAGTATTTT. Translation gives CASSTSASGRQYF. The J gene is TRBJ2-3, the V gene TRBV6-6; the match to TRBD2 covers 7 bases. The CDR3 is 13 residues long. Trimming cost V 6 bases and J 11 bases; bases outside gene matches: 11. Germline CDR1 MNHNY, CDR2 SVGAGI (reference sequence).